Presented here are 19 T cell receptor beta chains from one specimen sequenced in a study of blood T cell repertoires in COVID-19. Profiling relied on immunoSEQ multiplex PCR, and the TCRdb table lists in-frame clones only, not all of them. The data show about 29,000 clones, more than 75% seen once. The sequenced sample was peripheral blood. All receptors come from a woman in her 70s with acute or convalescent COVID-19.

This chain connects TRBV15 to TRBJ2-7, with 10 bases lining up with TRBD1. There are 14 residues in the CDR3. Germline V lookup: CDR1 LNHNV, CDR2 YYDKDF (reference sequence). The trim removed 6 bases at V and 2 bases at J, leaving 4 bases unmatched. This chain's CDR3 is CATRRDRGPYEQYF. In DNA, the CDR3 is TGTGCCACCAGAAGGGACAGGGGCCCCTACGAGCAGTACTTC.

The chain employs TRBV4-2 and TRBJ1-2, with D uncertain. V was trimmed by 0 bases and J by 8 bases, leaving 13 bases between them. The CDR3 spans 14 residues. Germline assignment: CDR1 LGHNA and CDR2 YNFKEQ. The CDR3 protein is CASSQEAGSGGYTF. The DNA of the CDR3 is TGTGCCAGCAGCCAAGAGGCAGGCTCGGGGGGCTACACCTTC.

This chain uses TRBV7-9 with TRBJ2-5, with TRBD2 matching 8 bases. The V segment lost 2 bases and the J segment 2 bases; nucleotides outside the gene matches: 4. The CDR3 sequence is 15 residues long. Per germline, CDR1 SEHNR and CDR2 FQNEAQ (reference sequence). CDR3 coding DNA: TGTGCCAGCAGCTTAACTAGCGGAATACAAGAGACCCAGTACTTC. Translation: CASSLTSGIQETQYF.

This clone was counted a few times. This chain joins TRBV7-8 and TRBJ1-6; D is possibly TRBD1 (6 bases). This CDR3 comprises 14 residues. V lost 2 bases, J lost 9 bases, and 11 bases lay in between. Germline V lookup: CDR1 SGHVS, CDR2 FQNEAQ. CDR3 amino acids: CASSLRGGSSPLHF. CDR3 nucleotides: TGTGCCAGCAGCTTAAGGGGGGGATCTTCACCCCTCCACTTT.

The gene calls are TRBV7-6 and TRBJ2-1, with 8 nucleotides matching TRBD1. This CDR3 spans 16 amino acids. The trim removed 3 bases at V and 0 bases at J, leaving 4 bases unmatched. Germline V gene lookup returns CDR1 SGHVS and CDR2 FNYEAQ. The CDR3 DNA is TGTGCCAGCAGCTTGGGACAGGCGAGCTCCTACAATGAGCAGTTCTTC. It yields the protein CASSLGQASSYNEQFF.

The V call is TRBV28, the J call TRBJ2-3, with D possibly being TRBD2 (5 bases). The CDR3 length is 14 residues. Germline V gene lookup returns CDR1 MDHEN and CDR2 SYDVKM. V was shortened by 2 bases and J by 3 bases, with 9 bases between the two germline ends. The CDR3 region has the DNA TGTGCCAGCAGTTTAAGGCTAGCTACAGATACGCAGTATTTT. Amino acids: CASSLRLATDTQYF.

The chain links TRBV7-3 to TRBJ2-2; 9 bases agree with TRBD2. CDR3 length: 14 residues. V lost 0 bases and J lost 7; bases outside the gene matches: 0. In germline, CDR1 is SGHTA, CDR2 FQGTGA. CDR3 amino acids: CASSLTSGSGELFF. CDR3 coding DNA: TGTGCCAGCAGCTTAACTAGCGGGAGCGGGGAGCTGTTTTTT.

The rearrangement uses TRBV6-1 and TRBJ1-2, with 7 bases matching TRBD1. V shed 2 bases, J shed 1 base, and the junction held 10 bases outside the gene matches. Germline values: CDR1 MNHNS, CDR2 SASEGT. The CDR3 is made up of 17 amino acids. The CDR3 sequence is CASSEFGQEVYNYGYTF. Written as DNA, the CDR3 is TGTGCCAGCAGTGAATTTGGACAGGAGGTTTATAACTATGGCTACACCTTC.

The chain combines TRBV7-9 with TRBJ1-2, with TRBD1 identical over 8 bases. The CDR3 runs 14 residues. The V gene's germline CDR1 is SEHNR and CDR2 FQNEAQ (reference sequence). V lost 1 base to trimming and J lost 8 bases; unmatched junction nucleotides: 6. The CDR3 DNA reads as TGTGCCAGCAGCTTAGTCGGACAGGGAGGAGGCTACACCTTC. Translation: CASSLVGQGGGYTF.

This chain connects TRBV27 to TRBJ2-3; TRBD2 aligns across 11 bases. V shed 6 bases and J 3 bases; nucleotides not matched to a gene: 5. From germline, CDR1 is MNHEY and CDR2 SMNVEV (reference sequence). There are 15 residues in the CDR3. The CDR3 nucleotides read TGTGCCAGCAGACTGGGACTAGCGGCAACAGATACGCAGTATTTT. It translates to CASRLGLAATDTQYF.

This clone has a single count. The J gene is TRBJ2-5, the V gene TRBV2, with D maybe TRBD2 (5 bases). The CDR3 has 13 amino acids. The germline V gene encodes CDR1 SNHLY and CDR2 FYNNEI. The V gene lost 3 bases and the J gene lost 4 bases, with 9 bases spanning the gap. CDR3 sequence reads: CASSDSELETQYF. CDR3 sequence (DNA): TGTGCCAGCAGTGATAGCGAACTAGAGACCCAGTACTTC.

The CDR3 bases are TGTGCCAGCAGCTGGGGGGACACTGAAGCTTTCTTT. It encodes CASSWGDTEAFF. V and J are TRBV5-6 and TRBJ1-1, with D possibly being TRBD1 (5 bases). The CDR3 is made up of 12 amino acids. V was trimmed by 3 bases and J by 3 bases, leaving 6 bases between them. Germline lookup yields CDR1 SGHDT and CDR2 YYEEEE.

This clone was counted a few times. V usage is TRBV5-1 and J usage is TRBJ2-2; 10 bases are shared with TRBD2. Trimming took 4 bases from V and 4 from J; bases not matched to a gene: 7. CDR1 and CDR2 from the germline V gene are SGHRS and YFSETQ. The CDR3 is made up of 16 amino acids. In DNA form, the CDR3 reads TGCGCCAGCAGCCTCCGAGCGGGGGGGCTCACCGGGGAGCTGTTTTTT. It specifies CASSLRAGGLTGELFF.

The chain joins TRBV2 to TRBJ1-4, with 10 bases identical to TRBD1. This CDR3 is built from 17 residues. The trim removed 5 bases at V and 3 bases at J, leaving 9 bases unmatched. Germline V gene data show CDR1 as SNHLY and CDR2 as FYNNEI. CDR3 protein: CASSRQGAAGANEKLFF. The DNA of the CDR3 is TGTGCCAGCAGTCGACAGGGGGCGGCGGGGGCTAATGAAAAACTGTTTTTT.

CDR3 sequence: CASSLSRGSNIEAFF. In nucleotides, the CDR3 is TGTGCCAGCAGTTTATCCCGGGGTTCGAACATAGAAGCTTTCTTT. This chain joins TRBV27 and TRBJ1-1; D remains unclear. The germline V gene has CDR1 MNHEY and CDR2 SMNVEV (reference sequence). V lost 0 bases to trimming and J lost 8 bases, with 16 bases between them. The CDR3 contains 15 residues.

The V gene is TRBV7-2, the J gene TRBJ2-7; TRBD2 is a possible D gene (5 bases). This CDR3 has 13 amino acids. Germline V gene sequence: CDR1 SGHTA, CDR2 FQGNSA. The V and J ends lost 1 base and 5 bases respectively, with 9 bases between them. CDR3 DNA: TGTGCCAGCAGCTTAGACGGGATAAACGAGCAGTACTTC. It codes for CASSLDGINEQYF. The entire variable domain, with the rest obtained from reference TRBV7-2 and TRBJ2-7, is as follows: GAGVSQSPSNKVTEKGKDVELRCDPISGHTALYWYRQSLGQGLEFLIYFQGNSAPDKSGLPSDRFSAERTGGSVSTLTIQRTQQEDSAVYLCASSLDGINEQYFGPGTRLTVT.

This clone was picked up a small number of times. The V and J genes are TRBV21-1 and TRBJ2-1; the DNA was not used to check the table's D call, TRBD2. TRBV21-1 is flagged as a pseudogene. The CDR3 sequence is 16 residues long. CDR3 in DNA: TGTGCCAGCAGCAAAGGGGGAGGGACTAGTGACAATGAGCAGTTCTTC. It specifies CASSKGGGTSDNEQFF.

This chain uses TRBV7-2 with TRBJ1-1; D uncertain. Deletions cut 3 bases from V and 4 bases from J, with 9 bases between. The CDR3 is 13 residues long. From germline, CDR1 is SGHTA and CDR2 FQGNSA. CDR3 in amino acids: CASSLAGFTEAFF. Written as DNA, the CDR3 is TGTGCCAGCAGCTTGGCGGGGTTCACTGAAGCTTTCTTT. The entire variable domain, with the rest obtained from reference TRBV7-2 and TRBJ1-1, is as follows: GAGVSQSPSNKVTEKGKDVELRCDPISGHTALYWYRQSLGQGLEFLIYFQGNSAPDKSGLPSDRFSAERTGGSVSTLTIQRTQQEDSAVYLCASSLAGFTEAFFGQGTRLTVV.

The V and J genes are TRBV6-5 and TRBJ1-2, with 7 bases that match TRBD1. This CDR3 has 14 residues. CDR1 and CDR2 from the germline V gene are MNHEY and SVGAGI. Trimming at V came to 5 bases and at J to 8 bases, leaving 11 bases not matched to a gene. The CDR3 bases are TGTGCCAGCAGTCCGACAGGGTTGTCTGGGGGCTACACCTTC. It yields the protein CASSPTGLSGGYTF.